This entry lists 18 T cell receptor beta chains sequenced from one sample in a study of identical twins. TCRdb re-called the 5' RACE reads through MiXCR, storing one row per CDR3 protein. The sample shows more than 200,000 distinct CDR3 sequences, over 8% of them seen only once. What was sequenced was memory (CD45RO+) T cells sorted from blood. These receptors were taken from a woman between 18 and 29 years old in good health.

The chain uses TRBV19 and TRBJ2-4; the D gene is possibly TRBD1 (6 bases). Germline-derived CDR1 and CDR2 are LNHDA and SQIVND (reference sequence). The CDR3 totals 11 residues. V dropped 5 bases and J dropped 9 bases, with 8 bases sitting between them. Here the CDR3 DNA reads TGTGCCAGTAGTCGCAGGGGCATTCAGTACTTC. Its protein product is CASSRRGIQYF.

The chain uses TRBV20-1 and TRBJ1-1; no definite D call. V lost 3 bases and J lost 1, with 0 bases in between. The CDR3 consists of 10 residues. The germline CDR1 and CDR2 sequences are DFQATT and SNEGSKA (reference sequence). CDR3 nucleotide sequence: TGCAGTGCTAGGAACACTGAAGCTTTCTTT. Protein sequence: CSARNTEAFF.

The chain employs TRBV9 and TRBJ1-2, with TRBD1 as a possible D gene (6 bases). The CDR3 spans 15 residues. Trimming removed 2 bases from V and 8 bases from J, with 19 bases in between. The germline gives CDR1 SGDLS, CDR2 YYNGEE. CDR3 sequence reads: CASSVGVGALGGYTF. In nucleotides, the CDR3 is TGTGCCAGCAGCGTGGGCGTGGGGGCCTTGGGAGGCTACACCTTC.

The gene calls are TRBV20-1 and TRBJ2-1; 10 nucleotides line up with TRBD2. The CDR3 consists of 11 residues. With 6 bases clipped from V and 15 bases from J, the junction kept 8 bases outside the gene matches. Germline V gene lookup returns CDR1 DFQATT and CDR2 SNEGSKA (reference sequence). CDR3 bases: TGCAGTGCCACTAGCGGGGACCGAGGGTTCTTC. The encoded protein is CSATSGDRGFF.

This clonotype was detected a few times. The V and J genes are TRBV14 and TRBJ2-3; a possible D gene is TRBD1 (6 bases). In germline, CDR1 is SGHDN, CDR2 FVKESK. The CDR3 has 16 residues. V gave up 4 bases and J gave up 3 bases, with 17 bases separating them. The CDR3 nucleotides are TGTGCCAGCAGCCCTCATCTCGGACAGAGAACAGATACGCAGTATTTT. Translated, it gives CASSPHLGQRTDTQYF.

The chain combines TRBV5-4 with TRBJ2-1; TRBD2 agrees at 15 bases. Trimming cost V 4 bases and J 8 bases; bases outside gene matches: 7. The CDR3 contains 16 residues. In germline, CDR1 is SGHNT, CDR2 YYREEE (reference sequence). CDR3 protein: CASSVWTSGRGDEQFF. In DNA form, the CDR3 reads TGTGCCAGCAGCGTTTGGACTAGCGGGAGGGGGGATGAGCAGTTCTTC.

This chain joins TRBV20-1 and TRBJ2-3; D may be TRBD1 (5 bases). The germline V gene encodes CDR1 DFQATT and CDR2 SNEGSKA (reference sequence). Trimming took 5 bases from V and 2 from J, leaving 14 bases between them. The CDR3 is 14 amino acids. This chain's CDR3 is CSAFRDSNTDTQYF. CDR3 in DNA: TGCAGTGCTTTCAGGGATTCAAACACAGATACGCAGTATTTT.

This clonotype showed up many times. J is TRBJ2-5 and V is TRBV7-2; 7 positions match TRBD1. This CDR3 is 17 amino acids long. The trim removed 2 bases at V and 5 bases at J, leaving 14 bases unmatched. CDR1 is SGHTA, CDR2 FQGNSA, per germline. The CDR3 DNA sequence: TGTGCCAGCAGCTTATTTACTATAGACAGGGAAGGTGAGACCCAGTACTTC. It codes for CASSLFTIDREGETQYF. The full variable domain, in which reference TRBV7-2 and TRBJ2-5 provide the parts outside the CDR3, is GAGVSQSPSNKVTEKGKDVELRCDPISGHTALYWYRQSLGQGLEFLIYFQGNSAPDKSGLPSDRFSAERTGGSVSTLTIQRTQQEDSAVYLCASSLFTIDREGETQYFGPGTRLLVL.

The chain joins TRBV5-5 to TRBJ1-1; D possibly corresponds to TRBD1 (5 bases). This CDR3 comprises 15 residues. Per germline, CDR1 SGHKS and CDR2 YYEKEE (reference sequence). V gave up 6 bases and J gave up 4 bases, with 19 bases separating them. The CDR3 loop is CASNLGHAGGTEAFF. In DNA form, the CDR3 reads TGTGCCAGCAACCTAGGGCACGCGGGGGGCACTGAAGCTTTCTTT.

There are a few counts of this clonotype. This rearrangement joins TRBV6-4 to TRBJ2-7; possible D gene TRBD2, 5 bases. This CDR3 has 13 amino acids. Germline CDR1 and CDR2: MRHNA and SNTAGT. V was clipped by 8 bases and J by 3 bases, with 14 bases between them. CDR3 sequence reads: CASAREADYEQYF. DNA for the CDR3: TGTGCCAGCGCCCGGGAAGCGGACTACGAGCAGTACTTC.

This clonotype appeared many times. The chain joins TRBV4-3 to TRBJ1-4; D is possibly TRBD1 (5 bases). Germline V lookup: CDR1 LGHNA, CDR2 YSLEER. The CDR3 sequence is 13 residues long. V shed 4 bases and J shed 8 bases, with 11 bases lying between them. The CDR3: CASSRQGLEKLFF. The DNA for the CDR3 is TGCGCCAGCAGCCGGCAGGGTCTCGAAAAACTGTTTTTT.

CDR3 nucleotide sequence: TGCGCCAGCAGCCAAGATTGGCGGCAATCCTACGAGCAGTACTTC. Amino acid sequence: CASSQDWRQSYEQYF. The J gene is TRBJ2-7, the V gene TRBV4-3; D is uncertain. V was cut by 0 bases and J by 1 base, with 10 bases left in between. Germline V gene lookup returns CDR1 LGHNA and CDR2 YSLEER. This CDR3 has 15 residues.

The chain couples TRBV12-2 to TRBJ1-5; TRBD1, the table's D call, was not compared with the DNA. TRBV12-2 is assigned pseudogene status. This CDR3 spans 17 amino acids. The CDR3 sequence: CASRPPVTFGSNQPQHF. CDR3 coding DNA: TGTGCAAGTCGCCCGCCCGTAACTTTTGGTAGCAATCAGCCCCAGCATTTT.

There are a few counts of this clonotype. The chain joins TRBV6-5 to TRBJ2-7; the match to TRBD1 covers 10 bases. Germline loops: CDR1 MNHEY, CDR2 SVGAGI. The CDR3 consists of 14 residues. Trimming took 0 bases from V and 4 from J; bases not matched to a gene: 0. CDR3 protein: CASSYSGQGYEQYF. The CDR3 nucleotides are TGTGCCAGCAGTTACTCGGGACAGGGGTACGAGCAGTACTTC.

This rearrangement joins TRBV12-3 or TRBV12-4 to TRBJ1-1; D not resolved. V lost 11 bases and J lost 0, with 31 bases in between. The CDR3 consists of 19 residues. The CDR3 region is CACWLGLGQASWMNTEAFF. The CDR3 DNA sequence: TGTGCCTGCTGGTTAGGATTGGGCCAGGCGTCCTGGATGAACACTGAAGCTTTCTTT.

The chain couples TRBV20-1 to TRBJ2-7; perhaps D is TRBD1 or TRBD2 (5 bases each). V was trimmed by 4 bases and J by 2 bases, leaving 18 bases between them. Germline V gene sequence: CDR1 DFQATT, CDR2 SNEGSKA (reference sequence). The length of the CDR3 is 15 residues. The CDR3 protein is CSATIPGTGTYEQYF. CDR3 DNA: TGCAGTGCTACCATCCCCGGGACGGGGACCTACGAGCAGTACTTC.

This chain joins TRBV9 and TRBJ2-2, with D possibly TRBD1 on 6 matching bases. CDR1 SGDLS and CDR2 YYNGEE come from the germline V gene. This CDR3 region has 13 residues. Deletions cut 2 bases from V and 5 bases from J, with 7 bases between. The CDR3 loop is CASSVTGTGELFF. The CDR3 DNA sequence: TGTGCCAGCAGCGTCACAGGGACCGGGGAGCTGTTTTTT.

V and J are TRBV20-1 and TRBJ2-2, with a weak D call TRBD2 (6 bases). V was pared by 6 bases and J by 4 bases, with 15 bases between. The CDR3 is made up of 14 amino acids. Germline CDR1 reads DFQATT; CDR2 reads SNEGSKA (reference sequence). In DNA, the CDR3 is TGCAGTGCCGTTAGCGGCGGGCCCACCGGGGAGCTGTTTTTT. Translation gives CSAVSGGPTGELFF.